This TCR beta chain was captured in a study of T cells in Graves' hyperthyroidism and ophthalmopathy. Germline V gene data show CDR1 as SGHAT and CDR2 as FQNNGV. The CDR3 sequence is 15 residues long. Germline trimming cut 5 bases from V and 10 bases from J; bases unmatched to any gene: 11. Amplified TCR beta CDR3 regions derived from RNA transcripts. When the TCR CDR3 underwent first-round RT-PCR, the HTBI primer set was used. MiXCR, run by TCRdb on the multiplex PCR reads, gives a single entry per CDR3 protein. Here the sample spans fewer than 850,000 distinct CDR3 sequences, about 18% being singletons.

The specimen was blood. This TCR was recovered from a man between 50 and 59 years old with Graves' hyperthyroidism. The chain recombines TRBV11-2 with TRBJ2-1; 10 bases line up with TRBD2. CDR3: CASSPRPSGGSEQFF. The CDR3, as DNA: TGTGCCAGCAGCCCACGGCCTAGCGGGGGTTCAGAGCAGTTCTTC.